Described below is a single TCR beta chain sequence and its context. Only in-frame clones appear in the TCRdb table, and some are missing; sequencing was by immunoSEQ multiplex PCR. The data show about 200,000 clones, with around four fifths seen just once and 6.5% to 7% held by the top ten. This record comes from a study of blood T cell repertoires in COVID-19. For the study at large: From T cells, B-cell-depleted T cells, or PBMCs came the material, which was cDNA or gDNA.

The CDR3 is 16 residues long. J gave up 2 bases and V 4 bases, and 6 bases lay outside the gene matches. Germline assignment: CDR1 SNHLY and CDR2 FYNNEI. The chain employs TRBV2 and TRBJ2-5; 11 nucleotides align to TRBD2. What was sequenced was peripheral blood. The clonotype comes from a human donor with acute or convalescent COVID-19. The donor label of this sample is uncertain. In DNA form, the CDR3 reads TGTGCCAGCAGTGTATCTAGCGGGAGGAATCAAGAGACCCAGTACTTC. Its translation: CASSVSSGRNQETQYF.